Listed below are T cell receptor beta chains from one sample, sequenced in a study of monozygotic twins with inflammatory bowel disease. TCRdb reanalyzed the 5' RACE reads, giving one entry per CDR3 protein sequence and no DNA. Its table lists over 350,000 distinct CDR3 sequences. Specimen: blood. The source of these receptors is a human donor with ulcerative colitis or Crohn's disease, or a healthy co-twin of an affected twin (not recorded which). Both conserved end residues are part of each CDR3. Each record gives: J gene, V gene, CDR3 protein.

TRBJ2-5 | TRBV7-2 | CASSWDGVETQYF
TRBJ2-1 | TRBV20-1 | CSAARGLAVDNEQFF
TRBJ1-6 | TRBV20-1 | CSARFRGTSPLHF
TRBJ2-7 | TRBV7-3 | CASSLRGGATYEQYF
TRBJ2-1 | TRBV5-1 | CASSSSGLAGALLSYNEQFF
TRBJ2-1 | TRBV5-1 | CASSPWVGLGNNEQFF
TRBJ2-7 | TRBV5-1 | CASSLEGDTTPYEQYF
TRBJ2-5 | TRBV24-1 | CATSDVGLAGGQETQYF
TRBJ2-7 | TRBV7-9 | CASSSSDSPGREQYF
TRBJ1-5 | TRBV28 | CASSPRGPLNQPQHF
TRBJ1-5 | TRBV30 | CAWSVSGTGAHQPQHF
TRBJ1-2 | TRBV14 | CASSPTWGNYGYTF